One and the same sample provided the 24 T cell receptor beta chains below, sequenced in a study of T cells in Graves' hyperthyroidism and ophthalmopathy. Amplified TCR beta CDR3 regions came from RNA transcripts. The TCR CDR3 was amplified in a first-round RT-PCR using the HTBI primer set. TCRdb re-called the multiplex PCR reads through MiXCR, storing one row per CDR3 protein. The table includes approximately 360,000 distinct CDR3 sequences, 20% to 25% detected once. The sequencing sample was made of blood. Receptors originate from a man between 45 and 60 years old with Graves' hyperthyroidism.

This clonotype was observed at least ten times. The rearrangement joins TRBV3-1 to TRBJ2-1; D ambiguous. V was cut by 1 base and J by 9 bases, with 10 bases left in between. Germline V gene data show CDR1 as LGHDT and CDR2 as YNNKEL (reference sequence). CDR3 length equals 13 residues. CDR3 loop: CASSQAPVGEQFF. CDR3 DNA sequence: TGTGCCAGCAGCCAAGCCCCGGTGGGTGAGCAGTTCTTC.

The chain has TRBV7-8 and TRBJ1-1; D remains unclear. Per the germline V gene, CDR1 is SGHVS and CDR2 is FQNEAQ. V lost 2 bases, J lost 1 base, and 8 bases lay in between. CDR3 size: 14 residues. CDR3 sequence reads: CASSLQQTNTEAFF. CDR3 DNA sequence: TGTGCCAGCAGCTTACAACAGACGAACACTGAAGCTTTCTTT.

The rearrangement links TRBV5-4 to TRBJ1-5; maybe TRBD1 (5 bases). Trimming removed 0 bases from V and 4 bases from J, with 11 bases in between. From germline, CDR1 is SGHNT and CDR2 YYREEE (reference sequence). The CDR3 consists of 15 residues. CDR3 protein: CASSLDGGGNQPQHF. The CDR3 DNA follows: TGTGCCAGCAGCTTGGACGGGGGGGGGAATCAGCCCCAGCATTTT. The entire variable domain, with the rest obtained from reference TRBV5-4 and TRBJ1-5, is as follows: ETGVTQSPTHLIKTRGQQVTLRCSSQSGHNTVSWYQQALGQGPQFIFQYYREEENGRGNFPPRFSGLQFPNYSSELNVNALELDDSALYLCASSLDGGGNQPQHFGDGTRLSIL.

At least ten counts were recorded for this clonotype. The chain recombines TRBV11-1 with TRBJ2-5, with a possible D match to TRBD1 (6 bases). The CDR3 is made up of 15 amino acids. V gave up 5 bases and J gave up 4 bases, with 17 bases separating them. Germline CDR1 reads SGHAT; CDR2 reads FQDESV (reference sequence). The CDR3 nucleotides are TGTGCCAGCAGCCTACAGGGAAATGGGGGAGAGACCCAGTACTTC. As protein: CASSLQGNGGETQYF.

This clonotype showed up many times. Here the CDR3 reads CASSEFGGSYNEQFF. The CDR3 DNA sequence: TGTGCCAGCAGTGAATTTGGCGGTTCCTACAATGAGCAGTTCTTC. This chain uses TRBV2 with TRBJ2-1, with D unclear. This CDR3 is 15 amino acids long. V was trimmed by 2 bases and J by 1 base, leaving 9 bases between them. The germline V gene encodes CDR1 SNHLY and CDR2 FYNNEI.

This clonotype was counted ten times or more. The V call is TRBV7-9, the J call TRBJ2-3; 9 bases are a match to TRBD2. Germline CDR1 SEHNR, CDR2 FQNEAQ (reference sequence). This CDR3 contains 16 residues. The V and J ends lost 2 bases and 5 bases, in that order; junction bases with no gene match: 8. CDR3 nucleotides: TGTGCCAGCAGCTTACTCGCTAGCGGGGCTGAAGATACGCAGTATTTT. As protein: CASSLLASGAEDTQYF.

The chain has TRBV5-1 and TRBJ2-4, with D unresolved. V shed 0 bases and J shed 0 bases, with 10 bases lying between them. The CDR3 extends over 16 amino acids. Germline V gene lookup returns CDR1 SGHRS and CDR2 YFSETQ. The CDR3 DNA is TGCGCCAGCAGCTTGGACGCAGAACTAGCCAAAAACATTCAGTACTTC. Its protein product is CASSLDAELAKNIQYF.

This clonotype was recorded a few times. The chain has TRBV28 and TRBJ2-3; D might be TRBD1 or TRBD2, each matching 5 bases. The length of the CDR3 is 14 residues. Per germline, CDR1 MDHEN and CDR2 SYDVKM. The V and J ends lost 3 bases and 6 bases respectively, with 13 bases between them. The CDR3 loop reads CASSFLGVSDTQYF. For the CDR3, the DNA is TGTGCCAGCAGTTTTTTGGGGGTTTCCGATACGCAGTATTTT.

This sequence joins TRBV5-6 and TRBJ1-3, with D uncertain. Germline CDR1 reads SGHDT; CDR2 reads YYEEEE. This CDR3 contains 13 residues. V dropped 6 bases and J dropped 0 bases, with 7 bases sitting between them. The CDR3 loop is CASTWNSGNTIYF. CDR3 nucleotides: TGTGCCAGCACTTGGAACTCTGGAAACACCATATATTTT.

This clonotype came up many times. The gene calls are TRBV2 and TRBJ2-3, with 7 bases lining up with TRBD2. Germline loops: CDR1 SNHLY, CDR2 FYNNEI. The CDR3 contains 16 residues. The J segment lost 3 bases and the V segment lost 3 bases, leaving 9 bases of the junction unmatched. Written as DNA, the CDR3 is TGTGCCAGCAGTGAGGAGACTAGCAGCTCGACAGATACGCAGTATTTT. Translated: CASSEETSSSTDTQYF.

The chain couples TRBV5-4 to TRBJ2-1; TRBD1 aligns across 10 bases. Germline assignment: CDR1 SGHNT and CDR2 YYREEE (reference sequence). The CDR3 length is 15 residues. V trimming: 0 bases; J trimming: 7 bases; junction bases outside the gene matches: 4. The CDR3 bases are TGTGCCAGCAGCTTGGGAGACAGGGGGCGGAATGAGCAGTTCTTC. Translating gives CASSLGDRGRNEQFF.

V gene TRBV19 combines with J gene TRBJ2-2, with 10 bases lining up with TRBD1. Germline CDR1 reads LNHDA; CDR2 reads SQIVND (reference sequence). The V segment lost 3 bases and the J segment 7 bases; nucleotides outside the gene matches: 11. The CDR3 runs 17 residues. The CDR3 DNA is TGTGCCAGTAGTATGATCGACAGGGGGCTCTCTAACGGGGAGCTGTTTTTT. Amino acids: CASSMIDRGLSNGELFF.

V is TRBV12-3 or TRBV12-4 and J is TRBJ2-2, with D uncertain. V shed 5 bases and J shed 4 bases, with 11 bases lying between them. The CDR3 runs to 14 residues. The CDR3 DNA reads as TGTGCCAGCAGTCACAGTGAATCCACCGGGGAGCTGTTTTTT. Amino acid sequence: CASSHSESTGELFF.

The CDR3 DNA reads TGTGCCAGCAGCTTCAGCGTATCTAGCACAGATACGCAGTATTTT. Translating it yields CASSFSVSSTDTQYF. V gene TRBV5-4 combines with J gene TRBJ2-3; no clear D gene. The V and J ends lost 2 bases and 0 bases respectively, with 10 bases between them. Germline V lookup: CDR1 SGHNT, CDR2 YYREEE (reference sequence). The length of the CDR3 is 15 residues.

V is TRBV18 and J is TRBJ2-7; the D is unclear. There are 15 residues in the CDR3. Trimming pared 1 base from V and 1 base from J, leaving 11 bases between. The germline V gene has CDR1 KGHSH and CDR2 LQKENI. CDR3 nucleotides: TGTGCCAGCTCACCACTGGTGAAGCAATCCTACGAGCAGTACTTC. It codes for CASSPLVKQSYEQYF.

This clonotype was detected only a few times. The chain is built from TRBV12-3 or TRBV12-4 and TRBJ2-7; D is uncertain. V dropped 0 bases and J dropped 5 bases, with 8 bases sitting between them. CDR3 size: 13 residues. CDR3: CASSLALGNEQYF. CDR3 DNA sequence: TGTGCCAGCAGTTTAGCGCTGGGCAACGAGCAGTACTTC.

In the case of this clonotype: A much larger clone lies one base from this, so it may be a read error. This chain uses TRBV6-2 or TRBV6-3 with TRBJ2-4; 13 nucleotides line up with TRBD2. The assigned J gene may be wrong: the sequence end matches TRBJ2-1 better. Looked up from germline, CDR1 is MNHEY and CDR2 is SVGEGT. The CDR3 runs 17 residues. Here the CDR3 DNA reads TGTGCCAGCAGTTCACTAGCGGGAGGGATAGCCAAAAACATTCAGTTCTTC. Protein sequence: CASSSLAGGIAKNIQFF.

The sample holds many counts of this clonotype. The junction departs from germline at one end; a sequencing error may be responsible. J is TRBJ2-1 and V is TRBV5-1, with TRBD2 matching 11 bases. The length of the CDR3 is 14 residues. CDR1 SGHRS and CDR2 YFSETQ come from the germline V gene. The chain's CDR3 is CASSLTSGNNEQFF. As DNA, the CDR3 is TGTGCCAGCAGTTTGACTAGCGGGAACAATGAGCAGTTCTTC.

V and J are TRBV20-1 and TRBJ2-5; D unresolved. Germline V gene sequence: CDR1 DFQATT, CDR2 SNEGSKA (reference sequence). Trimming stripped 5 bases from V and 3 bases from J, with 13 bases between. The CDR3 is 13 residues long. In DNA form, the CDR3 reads TGCAGTGCTGAATTGGGCGGTGAAGAGACCCAGTACTTC. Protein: CSAELGGEETQYF.

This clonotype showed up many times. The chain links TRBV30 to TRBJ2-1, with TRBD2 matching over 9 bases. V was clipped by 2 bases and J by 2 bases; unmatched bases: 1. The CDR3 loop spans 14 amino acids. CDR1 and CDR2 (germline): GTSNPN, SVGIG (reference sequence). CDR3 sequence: CAWSWTSAYNEQFF. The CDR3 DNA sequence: TGTGCCTGGAGTTGGACTAGCGCCTACAATGAGCAGTTCTTC.

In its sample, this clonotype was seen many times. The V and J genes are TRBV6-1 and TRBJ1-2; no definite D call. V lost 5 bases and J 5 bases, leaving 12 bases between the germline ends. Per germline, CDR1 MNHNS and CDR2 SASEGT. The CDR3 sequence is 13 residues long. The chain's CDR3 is CASSQTGFYGYTF. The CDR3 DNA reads TGTGCCAGCAGTCAAACCGGGTTTTATGGCTACACCTTC.

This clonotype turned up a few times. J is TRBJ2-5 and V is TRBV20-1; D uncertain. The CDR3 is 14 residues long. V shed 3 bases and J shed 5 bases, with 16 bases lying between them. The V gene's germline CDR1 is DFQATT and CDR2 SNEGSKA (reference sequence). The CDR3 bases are TGCAGTGCTAGTCGCGTGACGGATGTGGAGACCCAGTACTTC. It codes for CSASRVTDVETQYF.

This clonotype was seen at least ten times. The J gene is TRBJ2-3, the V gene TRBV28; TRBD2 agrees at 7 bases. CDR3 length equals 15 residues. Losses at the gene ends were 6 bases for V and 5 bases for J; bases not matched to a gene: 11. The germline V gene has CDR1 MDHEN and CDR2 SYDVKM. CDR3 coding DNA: TGTGCCAGCAGCTTGGGGCCTAGCGGAGGAGATACGCAGTATTTT. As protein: CASSLGPSGGDTQYF.

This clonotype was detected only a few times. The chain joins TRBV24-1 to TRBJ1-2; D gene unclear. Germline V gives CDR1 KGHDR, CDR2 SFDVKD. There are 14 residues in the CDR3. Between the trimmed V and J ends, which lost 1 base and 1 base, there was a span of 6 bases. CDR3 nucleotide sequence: TGTGCCACCAGTGATTTCACATATAACTATGGCTACACCTTC. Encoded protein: CATSDFTYNYGYTF.